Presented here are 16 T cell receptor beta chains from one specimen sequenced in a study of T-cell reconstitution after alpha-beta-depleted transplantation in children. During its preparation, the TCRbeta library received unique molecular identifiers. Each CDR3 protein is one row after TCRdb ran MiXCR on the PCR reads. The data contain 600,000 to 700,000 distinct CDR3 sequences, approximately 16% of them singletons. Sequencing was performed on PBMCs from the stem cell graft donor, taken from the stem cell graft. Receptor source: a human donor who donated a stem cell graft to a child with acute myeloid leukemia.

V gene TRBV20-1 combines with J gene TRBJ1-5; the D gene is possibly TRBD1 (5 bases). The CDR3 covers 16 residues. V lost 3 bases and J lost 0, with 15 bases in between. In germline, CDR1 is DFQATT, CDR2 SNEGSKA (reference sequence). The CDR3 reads CSARSSGRYSNQPQHF. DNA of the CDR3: TGCAGTGCTAGGTCGTCAGGGAGGTATAGCAATCAGCCCCAGCATTTT.

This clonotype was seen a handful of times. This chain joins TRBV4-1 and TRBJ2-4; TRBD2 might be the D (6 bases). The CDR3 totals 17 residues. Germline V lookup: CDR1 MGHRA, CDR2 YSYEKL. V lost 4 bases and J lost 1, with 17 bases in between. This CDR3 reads CASSRYDRSGAKNIQYF. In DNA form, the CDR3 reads TGCGCCAGCAGCCGGTACGACAGAAGCGGGGCCAAAAACATTCAGTACTTC.

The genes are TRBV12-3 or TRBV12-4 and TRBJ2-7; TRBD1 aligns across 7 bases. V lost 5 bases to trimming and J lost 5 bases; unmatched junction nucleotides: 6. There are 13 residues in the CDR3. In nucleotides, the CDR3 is TGTGCCAGCAGTGAGACAGGGACCAACGAGCAGTACTTC. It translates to CASSETGTNEQYF.

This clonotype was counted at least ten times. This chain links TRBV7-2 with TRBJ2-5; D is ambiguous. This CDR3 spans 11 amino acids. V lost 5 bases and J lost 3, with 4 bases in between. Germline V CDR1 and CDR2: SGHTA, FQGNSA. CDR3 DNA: TGTGCCAGCAGCGCTAAAGAGACCCAGTACTTC. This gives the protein CASSAKETQYF.

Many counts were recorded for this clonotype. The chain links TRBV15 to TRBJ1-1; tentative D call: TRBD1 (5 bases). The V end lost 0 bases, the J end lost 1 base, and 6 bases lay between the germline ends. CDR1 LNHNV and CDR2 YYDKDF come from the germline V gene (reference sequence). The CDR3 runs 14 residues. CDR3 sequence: CATSRDGGNTEAFF. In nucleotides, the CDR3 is TGTGCCACCAGCAGAGATGGGGGGAACACTGAAGCTTTCTTT.

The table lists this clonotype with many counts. The CDR3 reads CSVVVRGISTDTQYF. The CDR3 DNA reads TGCAGCGTTGTTGTGCGGGGGATATCCACAGATACGCAGTATTTT. The V gene is TRBV29-1, the J gene TRBJ2-3; 7 bases agree with TRBD2. V was clipped by 4 bases and J by 2 bases; unmatched bases: 9. The germline CDR1 and CDR2 sequences are SQVTM and ANQGSEA. This CDR3 is 15 amino acids long.

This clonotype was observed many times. The CDR3 spells CSVEAEDTEAFF. In DNA form, the CDR3 reads TGCAGCGTTGAGGCGGAGGACACTGAAGCTTTCTTT. V usage is TRBV29-1 and J usage is TRBJ1-1; no reliable D call. V lost 3 bases to trimming and J lost 3 bases, with 8 bases between them. Germline CDR1 is SQVTM and CDR2 is ANQGSEA. The CDR3 runs 12 residues. Variable domain in full (rest from reference TRBV29-1 and TRBJ1-1): SAVISQKPSRDICQRGTSLTIQCQVDSQVTMMFWYRQQPGQSLTLIATANQGSEATYESGFVIDKFPISRPNLTFSTLTVSNMSPEDSSIYLCSVEAEDTEAFFGQGTRLTVV.

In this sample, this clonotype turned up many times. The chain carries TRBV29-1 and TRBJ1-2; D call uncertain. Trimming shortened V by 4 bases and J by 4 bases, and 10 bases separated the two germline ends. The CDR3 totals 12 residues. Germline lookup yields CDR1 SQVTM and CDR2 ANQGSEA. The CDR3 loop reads CSVGSRLYGYTF. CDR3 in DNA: TGCAGCGTTGGAAGTCGGCTCTATGGCTACACCTTC.

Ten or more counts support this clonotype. The CDR3 sequence: CASLGSARGMVLTGELFF. The CDR3, as DNA: TGTGCCAGCCTTGGGTCAGCCCGGGGGATGGTCCTCACCGGGGAGCTGTTTTTT. The rearrangement uses TRBV6-1 and TRBJ2-2, with D possibly being TRBD2 (6 bases). This CDR3 has 18 residues. CDR1 and CDR2 (germline): MNHNS, SASEGT. Trimming left V 8 bases short and J 4 bases short, with 26 bases between.

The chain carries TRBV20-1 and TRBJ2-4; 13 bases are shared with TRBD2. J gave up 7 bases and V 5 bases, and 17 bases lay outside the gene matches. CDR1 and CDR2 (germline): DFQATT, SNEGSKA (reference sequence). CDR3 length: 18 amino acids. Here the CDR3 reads CSAVGTSGEGVLRNIQYF. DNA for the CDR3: TGCAGTGCTGTCGGGACTAGCGGGGAGGGGGTTCTTCGTAACATTCAGTACTTC.

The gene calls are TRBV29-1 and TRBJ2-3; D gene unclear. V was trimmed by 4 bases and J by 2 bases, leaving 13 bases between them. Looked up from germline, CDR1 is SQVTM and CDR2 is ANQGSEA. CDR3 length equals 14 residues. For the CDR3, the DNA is TGCAGCGTTGTGGGGTCAGATCTCACAGATACGCAGTATTTT. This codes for CSVVGSDLTDTQYF.

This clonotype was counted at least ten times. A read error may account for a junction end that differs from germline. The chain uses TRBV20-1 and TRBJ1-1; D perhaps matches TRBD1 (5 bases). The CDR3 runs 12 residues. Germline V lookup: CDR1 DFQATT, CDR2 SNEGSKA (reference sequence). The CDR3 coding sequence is TGCAGTGCTAGAGAATCGGACACCGAAGCTTTCTTT. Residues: CSARESDTEAFF.

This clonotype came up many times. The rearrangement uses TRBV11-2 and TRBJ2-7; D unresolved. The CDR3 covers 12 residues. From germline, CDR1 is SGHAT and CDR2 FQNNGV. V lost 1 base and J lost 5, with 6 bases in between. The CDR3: CASSLGGHEQYV. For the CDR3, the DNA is TGTGCCAGCAGCTTAGGTGGGCACGAGCAGTACGTC.

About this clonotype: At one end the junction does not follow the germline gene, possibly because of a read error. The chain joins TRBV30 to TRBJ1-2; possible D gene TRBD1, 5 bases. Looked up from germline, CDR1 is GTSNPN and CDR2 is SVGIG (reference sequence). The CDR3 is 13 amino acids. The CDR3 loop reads CAWSGARVEGFTF. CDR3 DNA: TGTGCCTGGAGTGGAGCCAGGGTCGAGGGCTTCACCTTC.

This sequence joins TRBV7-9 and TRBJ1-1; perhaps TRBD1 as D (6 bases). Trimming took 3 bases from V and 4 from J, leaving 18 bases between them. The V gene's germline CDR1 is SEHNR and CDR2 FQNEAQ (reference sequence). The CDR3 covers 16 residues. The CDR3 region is CASSLGKGVGATEAFF. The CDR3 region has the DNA TGTGCCAGCAGCTTGGGGAAGGGGGTGGGCGCCACTGAAGCTTTCTTT. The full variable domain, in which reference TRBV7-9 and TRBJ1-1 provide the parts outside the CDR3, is DTGVSQNPRHKITKRGQNVTFRCDPISEHNRLYWYRQTLGQGPEFLTYFQNEAQLEKSRLLSDRFSAERPKGSFSTLEIQRTEQGDSAMYLCASSLGKGVGATEAFFGQGTRLTVV.

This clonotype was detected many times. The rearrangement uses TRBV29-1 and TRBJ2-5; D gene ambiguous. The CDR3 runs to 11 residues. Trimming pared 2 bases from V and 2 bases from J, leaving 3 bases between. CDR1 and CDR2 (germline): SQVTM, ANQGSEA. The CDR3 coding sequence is TGCAGCGTTGAACATCAAGAGACCCAGTACTTC. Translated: CSVEHQETQYF.